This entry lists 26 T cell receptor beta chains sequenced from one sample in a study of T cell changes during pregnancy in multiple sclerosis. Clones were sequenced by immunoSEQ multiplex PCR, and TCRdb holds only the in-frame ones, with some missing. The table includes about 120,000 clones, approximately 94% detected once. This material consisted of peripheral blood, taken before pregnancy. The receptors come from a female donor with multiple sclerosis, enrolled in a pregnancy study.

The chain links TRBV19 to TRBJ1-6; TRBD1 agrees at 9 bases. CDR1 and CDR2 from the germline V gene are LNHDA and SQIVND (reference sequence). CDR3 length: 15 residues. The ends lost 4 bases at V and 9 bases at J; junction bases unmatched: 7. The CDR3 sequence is CASSTIGQGTSPLHF. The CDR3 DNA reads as TGTGCCAGTAGTACCATCGGACAGGGGACTTCACCCCTCCACTTT.

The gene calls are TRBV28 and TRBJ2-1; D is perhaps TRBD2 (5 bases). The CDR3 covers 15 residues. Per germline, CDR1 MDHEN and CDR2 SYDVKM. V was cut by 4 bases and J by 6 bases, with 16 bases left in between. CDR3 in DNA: TGTGCCAGCAGTTCGATAGCGTTTTCGGGCAATGAGCAGTTCTTC. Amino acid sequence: CASSSIAFSGNEQFF.

The CDR3 coding sequence is TGTGCCAGCAGTGAGACAGGGGTAGGTTCACCCCTCCACTTT. It codes for CASSETGVGSPLHF. This sequence joins TRBV2 and TRBJ1-6, with 8 positions matching TRBD1. Germline lookup yields CDR1 SNHLY and CDR2 FYNNEI. Trimming at V came to 3 bases and at J to 9 bases, leaving 4 bases not matched to a gene. The CDR3 totals 14 residues.

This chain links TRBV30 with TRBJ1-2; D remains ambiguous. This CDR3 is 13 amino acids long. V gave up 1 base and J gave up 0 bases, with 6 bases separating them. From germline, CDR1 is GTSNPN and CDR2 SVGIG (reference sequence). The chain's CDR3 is CAWSEQANYGYTF. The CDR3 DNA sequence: TGTGCCTGGAGTGAGCAGGCTAACTATGGCTACACCTTC.

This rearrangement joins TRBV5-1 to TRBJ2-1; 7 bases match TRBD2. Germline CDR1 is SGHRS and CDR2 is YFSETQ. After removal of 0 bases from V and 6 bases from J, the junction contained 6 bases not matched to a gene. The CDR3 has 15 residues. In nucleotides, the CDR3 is TGCGCCAGCAGCTTGGGTTTCGGGACTACCAATGAGCAGTTCTTC. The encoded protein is CASSLGFGTTNEQFF.

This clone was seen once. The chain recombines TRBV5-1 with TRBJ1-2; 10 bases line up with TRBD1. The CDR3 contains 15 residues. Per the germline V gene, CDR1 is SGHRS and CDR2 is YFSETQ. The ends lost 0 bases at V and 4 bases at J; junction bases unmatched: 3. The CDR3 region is CASSLGDRGLYGYTF. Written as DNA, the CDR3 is TGCGCCAGCAGCTTGGGGGACAGGGGCCTCTATGGCTACACCTTC.

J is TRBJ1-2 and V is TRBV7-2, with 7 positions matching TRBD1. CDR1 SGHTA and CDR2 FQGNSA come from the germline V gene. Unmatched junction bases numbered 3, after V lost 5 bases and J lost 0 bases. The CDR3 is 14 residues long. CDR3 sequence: CASSPGTANYGYTF. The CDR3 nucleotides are TGTGCCAGCAGCCCCGGGACAGCTAACTATGGCTACACCTTC.

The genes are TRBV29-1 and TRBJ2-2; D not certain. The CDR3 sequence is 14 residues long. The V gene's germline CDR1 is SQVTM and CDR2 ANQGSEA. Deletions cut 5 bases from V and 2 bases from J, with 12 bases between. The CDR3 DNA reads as TGCAGCGTTCGCCCTACCCTAAACACCGGGGAGCTGTTTTTT. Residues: CSVRPTLNTGELFF.

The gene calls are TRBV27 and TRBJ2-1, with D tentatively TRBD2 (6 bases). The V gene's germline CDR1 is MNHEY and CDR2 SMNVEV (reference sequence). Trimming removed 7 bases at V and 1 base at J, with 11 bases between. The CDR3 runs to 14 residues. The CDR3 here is CASTSGGSYNEQFF. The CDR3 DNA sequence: TGTGCCAGCACCTCCGGGGGATCCTACAATGAGCAGTTCTTC.

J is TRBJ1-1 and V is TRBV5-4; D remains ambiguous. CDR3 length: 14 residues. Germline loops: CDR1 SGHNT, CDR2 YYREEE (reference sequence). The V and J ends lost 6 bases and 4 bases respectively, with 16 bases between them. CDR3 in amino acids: CASTRSRVSTEAFF. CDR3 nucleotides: TGTGCCAGCACTCGGTCGCGGGTCAGCACTGAAGCTTTCTTT.

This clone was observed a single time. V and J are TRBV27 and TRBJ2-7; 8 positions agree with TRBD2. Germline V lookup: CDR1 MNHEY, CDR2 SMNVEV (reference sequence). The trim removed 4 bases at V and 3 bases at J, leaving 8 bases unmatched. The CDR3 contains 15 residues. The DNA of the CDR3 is TGTGCCAGCAGTTCAATAGCGGGACTAAACTACGAGCAGTACTTC. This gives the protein CASSSIAGLNYEQYF.

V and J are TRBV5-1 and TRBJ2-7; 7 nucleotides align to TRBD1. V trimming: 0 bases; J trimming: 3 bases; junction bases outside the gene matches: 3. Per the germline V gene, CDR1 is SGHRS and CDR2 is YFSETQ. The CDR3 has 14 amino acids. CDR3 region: CASSLAGQSYEQYF. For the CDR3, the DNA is TGCGCCAGCAGCTTGGCGGGACAGAGCTACGAGCAGTACTTC.

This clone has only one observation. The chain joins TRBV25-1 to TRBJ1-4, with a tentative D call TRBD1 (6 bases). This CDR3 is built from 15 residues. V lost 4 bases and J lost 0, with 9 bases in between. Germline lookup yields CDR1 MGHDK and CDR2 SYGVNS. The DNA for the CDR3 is TGTGCCAGCAGTGCCGGACAGTCAACTAATGAAAAACTGTTTTTT. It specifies CASSAGQSTNEKLFF.

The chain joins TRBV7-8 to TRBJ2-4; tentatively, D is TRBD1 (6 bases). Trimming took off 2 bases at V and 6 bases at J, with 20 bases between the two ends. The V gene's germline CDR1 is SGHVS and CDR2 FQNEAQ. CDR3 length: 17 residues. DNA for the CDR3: TGTGCCAGCAGCTTAACAGGGTGGCAGGGTATCGGAAACATTCAGTACTTC. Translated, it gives CASSLTGWQGIGNIQYF. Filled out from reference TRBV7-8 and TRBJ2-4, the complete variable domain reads GAGVSQSPRYKVAKRGQDVALRCDPISGHVSLFWYQQALGQGPEFLTYFQNEAQLDKSGLPSDRFFAERPEGSVSTLKIQRTQQEDSAVYLCASSLTGWQGIGNIQYFGAGTRLSVL.

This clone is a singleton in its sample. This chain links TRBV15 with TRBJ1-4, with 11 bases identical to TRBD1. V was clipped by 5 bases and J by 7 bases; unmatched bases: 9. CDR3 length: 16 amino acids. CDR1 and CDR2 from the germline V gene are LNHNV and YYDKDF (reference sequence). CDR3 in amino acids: CATSPRDRGESEKLFF. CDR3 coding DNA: TGTGCCACCAGCCCCCGGGACAGGGGGGAGAGTGAAAAACTGTTTTTT. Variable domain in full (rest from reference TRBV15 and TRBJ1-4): DAMVIQNPRYQVTQFGKPVTLSCSQTLNHNVMYWYQQKSSQAPKLLFHYYDKDFNNEADTPDNFQSRRPNTSFCFLDIRSPGLGDTAMYLCATSPRDRGESEKLFFGSGTQLSVL.

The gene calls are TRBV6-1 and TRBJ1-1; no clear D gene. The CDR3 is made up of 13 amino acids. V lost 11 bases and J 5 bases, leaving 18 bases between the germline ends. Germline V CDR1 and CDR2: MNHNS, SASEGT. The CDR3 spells CAACGRDWTEAFF. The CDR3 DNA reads TGTGCCGCCTGTGGGAGGGATTGGACTGAAGCTTTCTTT.

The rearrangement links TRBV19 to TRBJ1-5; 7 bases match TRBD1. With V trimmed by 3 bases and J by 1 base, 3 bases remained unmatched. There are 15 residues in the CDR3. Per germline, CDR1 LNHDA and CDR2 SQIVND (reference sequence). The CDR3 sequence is CASSMFRGSNQPQHF. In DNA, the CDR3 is TGTGCCAGTAGTATGTTCAGGGGGAGCAATCAGCCCCAGCATTTT.

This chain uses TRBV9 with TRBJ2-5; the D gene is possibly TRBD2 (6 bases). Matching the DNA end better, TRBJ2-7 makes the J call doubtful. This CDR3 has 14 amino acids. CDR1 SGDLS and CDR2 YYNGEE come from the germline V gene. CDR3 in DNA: TGTGCCAGCAGCGGCGGGGACGGAGCCTACGAGCAGTACTTC. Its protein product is CASSGGDGAYEQYF.

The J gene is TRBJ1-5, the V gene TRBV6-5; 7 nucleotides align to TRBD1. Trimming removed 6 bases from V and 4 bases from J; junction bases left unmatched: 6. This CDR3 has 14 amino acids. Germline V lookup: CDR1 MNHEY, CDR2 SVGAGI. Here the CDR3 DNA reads TGTGCCAGCAGGGCGGGACAGTTGAATCAGCCCCAGCATTTT. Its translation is CASRAGQLNQPQHF.

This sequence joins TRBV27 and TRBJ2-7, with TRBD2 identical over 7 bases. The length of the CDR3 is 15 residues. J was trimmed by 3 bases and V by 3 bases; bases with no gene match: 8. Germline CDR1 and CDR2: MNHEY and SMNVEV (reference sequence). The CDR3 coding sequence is TGTGCCAGCAGTTTTCGCCCCGGGACTATCTACGAGCAGTACTTC. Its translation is CASSFRPGTIYEQYF.

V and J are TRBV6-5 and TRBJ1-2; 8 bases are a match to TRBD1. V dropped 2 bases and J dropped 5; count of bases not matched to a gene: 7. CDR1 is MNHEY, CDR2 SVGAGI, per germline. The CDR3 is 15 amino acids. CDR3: CASSYLRQGQYGYTF. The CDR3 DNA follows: TGTGCCAGCAGTTACCTGAGACAGGGGCAATATGGCTACACCTTC.

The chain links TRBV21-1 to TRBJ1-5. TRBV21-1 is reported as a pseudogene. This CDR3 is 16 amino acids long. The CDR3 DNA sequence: TGTGCCAGCAGCAAAGAGAGGGTTGAGGCCAATCAGCCCCAGCATTTT. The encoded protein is CASSKERVEANQPQHF.

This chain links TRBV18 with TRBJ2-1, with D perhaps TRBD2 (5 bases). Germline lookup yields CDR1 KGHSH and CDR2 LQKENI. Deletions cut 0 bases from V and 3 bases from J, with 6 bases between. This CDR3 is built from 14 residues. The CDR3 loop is CASSPPGVYNEQFF. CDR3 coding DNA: TGTGCCAGCTCACCACCCGGGGTCTACAATGAGCAGTTCTTC.

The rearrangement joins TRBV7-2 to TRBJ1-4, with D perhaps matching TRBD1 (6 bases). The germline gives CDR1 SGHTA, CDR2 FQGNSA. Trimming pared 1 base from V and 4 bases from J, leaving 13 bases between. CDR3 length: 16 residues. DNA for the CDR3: TGTGCCAGCAGCTTAGTAGAAGGACAGAGTAATGAAAAACTGTTTTTT. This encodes CASSLVEGQSNEKLFF.

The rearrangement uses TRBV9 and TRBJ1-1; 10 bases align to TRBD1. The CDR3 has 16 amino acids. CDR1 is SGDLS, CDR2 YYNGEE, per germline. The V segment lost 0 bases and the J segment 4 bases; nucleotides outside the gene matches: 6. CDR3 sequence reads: CASSVEPDRGGTEAFF. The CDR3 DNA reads TGTGCCAGCAGCGTAGAACCGGACAGGGGGGGCACTGAAGCTTTCTTT.

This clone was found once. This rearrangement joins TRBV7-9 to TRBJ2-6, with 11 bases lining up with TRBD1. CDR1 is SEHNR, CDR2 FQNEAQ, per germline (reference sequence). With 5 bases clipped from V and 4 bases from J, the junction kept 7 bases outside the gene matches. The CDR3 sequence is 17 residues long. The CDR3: CASSDGDRGAGANVLTF. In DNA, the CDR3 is TGTGCCAGCAGCGACGGGGACAGGGGGGCCGGGGCCAACGTCCTGACTTTC.